A single sample gave rise to the 18 T cell receptor beta chains below, sequenced in a study of blood T cell repertoires in COVID-19. Profiled with immunoSEQ multiplex PCR; TCRdb holds only in-frame clones, not every one. The sample carries over 100,000 clones, about 89% recorded once. What was sequenced was peripheral blood. The receptors were gathered from a man in his 60s with COVID-19, enrolled during active disease.

CDR3 nucleotides: TGTGCCAGTAGTCTACACGGACAGTTAGAGACCCAGTACTTC. Protein sequence: CASSLHGQLETQYF. The rearrangement links TRBV19 to TRBJ2-5; D may be TRBD1 (6 bases). V lost 5 bases, J lost 4 bases, and 14 bases lay in between. The germline V gene encodes CDR1 LNHDA and CDR2 SQIVND (reference sequence). CDR3 length equals 14 residues.

This sequence joins TRBV19 and TRBJ1-1; D ambiguous. This CDR3 comprises 16 residues. The V end lost 2 bases, the J end lost 3 bases, and 16 bases lay between the germline ends. Germline assignment: CDR1 LNHDA and CDR2 SQIVND (reference sequence). The CDR3 region is CASSITLGRGYTEAFF. CDR3 DNA: TGTGCCAGTAGTATAACCCTTGGGCGGGGATACACTGAAGCTTTCTTT.

CDR3 nucleotide sequence: TGTGCCAGCAGTGACAACGGCCCCGCGGGGTATGGCTACACCTTC. Amino acids: CASSDNGPAGYGYTF. This rearrangement joins TRBV6-1 to TRBJ1-2; D unclear. Trimming stripped 3 bases from V and 5 bases from J, with 16 bases between. Per the germline V gene, CDR1 is MNHNS and CDR2 is SASEGT. The CDR3 has 15 residues.

The rearrangement links TRBV6-1 to TRBJ2-7, with a weak D call TRBD1 (5 bases). V lost 0 bases, J lost 0 bases, and 6 bases lay in between. Per the germline V gene, CDR1 is MNHNS and CDR2 is SASEGT. CDR3 length: 14 amino acids. This CDR3 reads CASSEAGASYEQYF. CDR3 bases: TGTGCCAGCAGTGAAGCAGGGGCCTCCTACGAGCAGTACTTC.

The chain links TRBV9 to TRBJ2-3; 7 nucleotides line up with TRBD2. This CDR3 is built from 15 residues. With V trimmed by 0 bases and J by 2 bases, 3 bases remained unmatched. Germline V gene sequence: CDR1 SGDLS, CDR2 YYNGEE. CDR3 sequence (DNA): TGTGCCAGCAGCGTAGGGGGAGGGAACACAGATACGCAGTATTTT. The encoded protein is CASSVGGGNTDTQYF.

This chain links TRBV11-3 with TRBJ1-1; D is undetermined. CDR1 is SGHNT and CDR2 is YENEEA in the germline V gene. The CDR3 consists of 13 residues. Trimming removed 3 bases at V and 3 bases at J, with 8 bases between. The CDR3 DNA reads as TGTGCCAGCAGCTTGAACAGTTACACTGAAGCTTTCTTT. Residues: CASSLNSYTEAFF.

The V and J genes are TRBV30 and TRBJ1-2; possibly TRBD1 for D (5 bases). The ends were cut back, 2 bases at V and 4 bases at J, with 8 bases in the middle. CDR3 length equals 12 residues. Germline V CDR1 and CDR2: GTSNPN, SVGIG (reference sequence). CDR3 sequence reads: CAWSTDSYGYTF. CDR3 nucleotides: TGTGCCTGGAGTACCGACAGCTATGGCTACACCTTC.

V gene TRBV18 combines with J gene TRBJ1-1, with no clear D. The CDR3 length is 14 residues. Germline V gives CDR1 KGHSH, CDR2 LQKENI. V was pared by 3 bases and J by 0 bases, with 8 bases between. The CDR3 here is CASSPLPVNTEAFF. The CDR3 DNA is TGTGCCAGCTCACCTTTGCCAGTGAACACTGAAGCTTTCTTT.

The sample holds one count of this clone. The chain couples TRBV6-5 to TRBJ1-6, with 7 bases identical to TRBD1. V trimming: 6 bases; J trimming: 7 bases; junction bases outside the gene matches: 9. The CDR3 contains 15 residues. The germline V gene encodes CDR1 MNHEY and CDR2 SVGAGI. As DNA, the CDR3 is TGTGCCAGCAGAACCTCCGGGACAGAAAATTCACCCCTCCACTTT. This codes for CASRTSGTENSPLHF.

V and J are TRBV7-8 and TRBJ2-5; D gene ambiguous. Germline lookup yields CDR1 SGHVS and CDR2 FQNEAQ. The CDR3 contains 15 residues. Deletions cut 1 base from V and 0 bases from J, with 9 bases between. This CDR3 reads CASSLGGLYQETQYF. The CDR3 region has the DNA TGTGCCAGCAGCTTAGGTGGGCTATACCAAGAGACCCAGTACTTC.

This clone was observed a handful of times. CDR3 coding DNA: TGTGCCAGCAGTTTAAGGGGGAGCAATCAGCCCCAGCATTTT. This gives the protein CASSLRGSNQPQHF. The V and J genes are TRBV6-5 and TRBJ1-5; a possible D gene is TRBD1 (6 bases). Germline V gene lookup returns CDR1 MNHEY and CDR2 SVGAGI. The length of the CDR3 is 14 residues. The V end was cut by 4 bases, the J end by 1 base, with 8 bases between.

V is TRBV2 and J is TRBJ2-2; D might be TRBD1 (6 bases). V lost 6 bases and J lost 5, with 13 bases in between. Germline-derived CDR1 and CDR2 are SNHLY and FYNNEI. This CDR3 contains 14 residues. In DNA, the CDR3 is TGTGCCAGCAGAAGGGCAGGGGCAACCGGGGAGCTGTTTTTT. Protein sequence: CASRRAGATGELFF.

J is TRBJ2-7 and V is TRBV30; 11 bases are a match to TRBD1. Germline V gene lookup returns CDR1 GTSNPN and CDR2 SVGIG (reference sequence). The CDR3 contains 14 residues. J was trimmed by 3 bases and V by 3 bases; bases with no gene match: 4. The CDR3 sequence: CAWRGQGVLYEQYF. The CDR3 nucleotides read TGTGCCTGGAGGGGACAGGGGGTACTCTACGAGCAGTACTTC.

This rearrangement joins TRBV7-9 to TRBJ1-5; 8 bases map to TRBD1. CDR1 is SEHNR, CDR2 FQNEAQ, per germline (reference sequence). This CDR3 contains 14 residues. Losses at the gene ends were 5 bases for V and 6 bases for J; bases not matched to a gene: 6. CDR3 residues: CASSLQGGVQPQHF. The CDR3 nucleotides read TGTGCCAGCAGCCTACAGGGGGGCGTTCAGCCCCAGCATTTT.

This clone is a singleton in its sample. This sequence joins TRBV3-1 (or the pseudogene TRBV3-2) and TRBJ2-5; TRBD1 matches 7 bases. The trim removed 0 bases at V and 11 bases at J, leaving 6 bases unmatched. This CDR3 region has 13 residues. The germline V gene has CDR1 LGHDT and CDR2 YNNKEL (reference sequence). CDR3 residues: CASSQDSSTGQYF. The CDR3 region has the DNA TGTGCCAGCAGCCAAGATAGTTCGACAGGGCAGTACTTC.

CDR3 amino acids: CASSLPGRDQPQHF. The CDR3 DNA reads as TGTGCCAGCAGCTTGCCCGGGCGGGATCAGCCCCAGCATTTT. V is TRBV5-6 and J is TRBJ1-5; unclear D gene. The V gene lost 1 base and the J gene lost 5 bases, with 10 bases spanning the gap. The CDR3 spans 14 residues. Germline V gene lookup returns CDR1 SGHDT and CDR2 YYEEEE.

Here the CDR3 reads CASSLQGATGNTIYF. The DNA of the CDR3 is TGTGCCAGCAGCCTACAGGGGGCGACTGGAAACACCATATATTTT. J is TRBJ1-3 and V is TRBV7-2; 9 bases agree with TRBD1. J gave up 2 bases and V 5 bases, and 4 bases lay outside the gene matches. The CDR3 length is 15 residues. Germline V gene sequence: CDR1 SGHTA, CDR2 FQGNSA. The full variable domain, its missing parts supplied by reference TRBV7-2 and TRBJ1-3, is GAGVSQSPSNKVTEKGKDVELRCDPISGHTALYWYRQSLGQGLEFLIYFQGNSAPDKSGLPSDRFSAERTGGSVSTLTIQRTQQEDSAVYLCASSLQGATGNTIYFGEGSWLTVV.

V and J are TRBV19 and TRBJ1-1; D is unclear. The CDR3 sequence is 14 residues long. Germline V gene sequence: CDR1 LNHDA, CDR2 SQIVND (reference sequence). V was shortened by 3 bases and J by 0 bases, with 8 bases between the two germline ends. CDR3 nucleotides: TGTGCCAGTAGTATCTCAGTTATGAACACTGAAGCTTTCTTT. Residues: CASSISVMNTEAFF.